This T cell receptor beta chain was captured by sequencing in a study of blood T cell repertoires in COVID-19. Study details: Collection of acute and convalescent COVID-19 samples took place in the United States, Italy and Spain. In each case, the material was cDNA or gDNA derived from T cells, B-cell-depleted T cells, or PBMCs.

Assignments of participants to cohorts depended upon their own reported clinical history. With V trimmed by 5 bases and J by 7 bases, 8 bases remained unmatched. CDR1 is SGHVS and CDR2 is FNYEAQ in the germline V gene. The CDR3 loop spans 14 amino acids. As processed by the authors: Reference gene primer amplification yielded estimated nucleated cell counts. Only in-frame clones appear in the TCRdb table, and some are missing; sequencing was by immunoSEQ multiplex PCR. For V, J and clone size, that table is used; D and trimming come from the DNA. The sample has some 220,000 clones, about 80% seen once.

The chain couples TRBV7-6 to TRBJ1-1; 9 bases are shared with TRBD1. Material: PBMCs or T cells enriched from blood (not recorded which). The source of this sequence is a woman aged 40 to 55 with acute COVID-19. The CDR3: CASSRDREKNEAFF. The CDR3 DNA follows: TGTGCCAGCAGCCGGGACAGGGAGAAAAATGAAGCTTTCTTT.